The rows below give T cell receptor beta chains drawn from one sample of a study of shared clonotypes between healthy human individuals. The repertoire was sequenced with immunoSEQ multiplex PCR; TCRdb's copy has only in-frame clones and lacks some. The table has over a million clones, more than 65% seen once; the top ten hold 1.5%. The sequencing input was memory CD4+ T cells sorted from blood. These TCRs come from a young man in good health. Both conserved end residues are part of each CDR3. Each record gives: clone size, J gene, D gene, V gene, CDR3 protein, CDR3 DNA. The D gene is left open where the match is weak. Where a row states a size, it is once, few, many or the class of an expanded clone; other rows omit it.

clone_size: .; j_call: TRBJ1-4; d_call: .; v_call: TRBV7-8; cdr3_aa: CASSQTPPDNEKLFF; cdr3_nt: TGTGCCAGCAGCCAGACACCGCCAGATAATGAAAAACTGTTTTTT
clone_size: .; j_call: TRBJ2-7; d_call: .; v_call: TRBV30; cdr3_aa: CAWSLGVPNSYEQYF; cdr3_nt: TGTGCCTGGAGCCTAGGCGTTCCGAACTCCTACGAGCAGTACTTC
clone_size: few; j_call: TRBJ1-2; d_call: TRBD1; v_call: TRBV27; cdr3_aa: CASSSRRQGIGYTF; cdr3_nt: TGTGCCAGCAGTTCCAGGAGACAGGGAATCGGCTACACCTTC
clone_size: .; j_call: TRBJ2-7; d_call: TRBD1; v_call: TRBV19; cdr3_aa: CASSIVPGTGNSYEQYF; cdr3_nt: TGTGCCAGTAGTATAGTTCCCGGGACAGGGAACTCCTACGAGCAGTACTTC
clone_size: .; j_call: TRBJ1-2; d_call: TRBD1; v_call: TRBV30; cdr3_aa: CAWSLGTGYGYTF; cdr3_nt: TGTGCCTGGAGTCTAGGGACAGGCTATGGCTACACCTTC
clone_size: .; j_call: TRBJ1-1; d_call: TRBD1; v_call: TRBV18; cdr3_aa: CASSRQTGEAFF; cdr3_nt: TGTGCCAGCTCACGCCAGACAGGGGAAGCTTTCTTT
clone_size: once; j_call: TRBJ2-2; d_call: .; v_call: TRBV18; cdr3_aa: CASSPMGVSNTGELFF; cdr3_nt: TGTGCCAGCTCACCTATGGGGGTCTCGAACACCGGGGAGCTGTTTTTT
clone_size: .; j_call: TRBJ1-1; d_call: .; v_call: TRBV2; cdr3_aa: CASREQPGLGTEAFF; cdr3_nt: TGTGCCAGCAGGGAACAACCGGGCCTAGGGACTGAAGCTTTCTTT
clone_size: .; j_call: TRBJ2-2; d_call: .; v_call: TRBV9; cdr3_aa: CASSPRLANTGELFF; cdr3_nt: TGTGCCAGCAGCCCCCGACTGGCCAACACCGGGGAGCTGTTTTTT
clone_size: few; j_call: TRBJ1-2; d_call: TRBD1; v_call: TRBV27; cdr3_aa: CASRVPRGHLYGYTF; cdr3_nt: TGTGCCAGCAGGGTCCCCAGGGGGCACCTCTATGGCTACACCTTC
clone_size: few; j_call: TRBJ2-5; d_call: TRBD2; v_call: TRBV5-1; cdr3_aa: CASSLGTGGAETQYF; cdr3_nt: TGCGCCAGCAGCTTGGGGACGGGGGGAGCGGAGACCCAGTACTTC
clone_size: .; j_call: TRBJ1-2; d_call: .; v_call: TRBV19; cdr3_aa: CASARHVDGYTF; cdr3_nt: TGTGCCAGTGCGAGACATGTGGATGGCTACACCTTC
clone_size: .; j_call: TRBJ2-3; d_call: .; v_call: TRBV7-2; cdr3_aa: CASSLGPRSTDTQYF; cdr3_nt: TGTGCCAGCAGCTTAGGGCCGCGGAGCACAGATACGCAGTATTTT
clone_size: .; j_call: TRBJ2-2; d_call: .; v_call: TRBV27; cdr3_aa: CASTYGDFNTGELFF; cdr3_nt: TGTGCCAGCACTTACGGAGATTTTAACACCGGGGAGCTGTTTTTT
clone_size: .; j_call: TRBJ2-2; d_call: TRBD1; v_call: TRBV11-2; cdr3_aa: CASSLEGQGVWDTGELFF; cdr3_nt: TGTGCCAGCAGCTTAGAAGGACAGGGGGTGTGGGACACCGGGGAGCTGTTTTTT
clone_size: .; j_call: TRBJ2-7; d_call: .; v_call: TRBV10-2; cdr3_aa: CASRFGPEGMQYF; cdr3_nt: TGCGCCAGCCGATTCGGGCCTGAGGGGATGCAGTACTTC
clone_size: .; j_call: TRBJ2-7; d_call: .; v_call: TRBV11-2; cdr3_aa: CASSMGGTNYEQYF; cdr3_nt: TGTGCCAGCAGTATGGGCGGGACGAACTACGAGCAGTACTTC
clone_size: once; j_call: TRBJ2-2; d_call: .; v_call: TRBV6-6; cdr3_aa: CASSWDLNTGELFF; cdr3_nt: TGTGCCAGCAGCTGGGACTTGAACACCGGGGAGCTGTTTTTT
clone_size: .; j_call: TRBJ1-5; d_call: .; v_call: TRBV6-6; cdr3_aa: CASSYGGQGGQPQHF; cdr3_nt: TGTGCCAGCAGTTACGGGGGGCAGGGAGGTCAGCCCCAGCATTTT
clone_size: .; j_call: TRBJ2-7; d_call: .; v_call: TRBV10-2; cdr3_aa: CASRGEQTNEQYF; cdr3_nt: TGCGCCAGCAGGGGGGAACAGACGAACGAGCAGTACTTC
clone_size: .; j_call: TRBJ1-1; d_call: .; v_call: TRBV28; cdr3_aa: CASSLVQMNTEAFF; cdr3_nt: TGTGCCAGCAGTTTGGTACAGATGAACACTGAAGCTTTCTTT
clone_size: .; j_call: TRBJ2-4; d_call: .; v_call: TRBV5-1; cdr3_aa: CASSLEPAKNIQYF; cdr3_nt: TGCGCCAGCAGCTTGGAGCCAGCCAAAAACATTCAGTACTTC
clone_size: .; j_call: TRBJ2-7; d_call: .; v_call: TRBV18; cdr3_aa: CASSPAEGSYEQYF; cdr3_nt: TGTGCCAGCTCACCGGCGGAGGGTTCCTACGAGCAGTACTTC
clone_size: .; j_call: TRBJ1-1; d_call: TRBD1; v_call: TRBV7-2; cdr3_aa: CASSPGGVSTEAFF; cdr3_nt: TGTGCCAGCAGTCCAGGGGGGGTCAGCACTGAAGCTTTCTTT
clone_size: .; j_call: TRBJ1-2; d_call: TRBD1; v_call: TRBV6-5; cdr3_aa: CASSTRDRGRSGYTF; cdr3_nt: TGTGCCAGCAGTACCCGGGACAGGGGGCGTTCTGGCTACACCTTC
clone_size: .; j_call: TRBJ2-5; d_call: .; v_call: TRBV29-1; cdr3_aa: CSAGKGQETQYF; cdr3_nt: TGCAGCGCCGGAAAGGGGCAAGAGACCCAGTACTTC
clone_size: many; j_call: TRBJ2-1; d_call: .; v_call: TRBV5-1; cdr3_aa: CASSLGTINEQFF; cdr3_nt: TGCGCCAGCAGCTTGGGCACGATCAATGAGCAGTTCTTC
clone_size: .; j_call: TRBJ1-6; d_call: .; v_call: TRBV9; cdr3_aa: CASSVFDENSPLHF; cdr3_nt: TGTGCCAGCAGCGTATTCGATGAGAATTCACCCCTCCACTTT
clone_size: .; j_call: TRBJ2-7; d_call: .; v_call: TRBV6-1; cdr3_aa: CASGWGEYEQYF; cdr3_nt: TGTGCCAGCGGATGGGGGGAGTACGAGCAGTACTTC
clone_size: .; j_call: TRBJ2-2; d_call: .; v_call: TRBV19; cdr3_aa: CASTTAYNTGELFF; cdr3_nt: TGTGCCAGTACTACGGCATATAACACCGGGGAGCTGTTTTTT
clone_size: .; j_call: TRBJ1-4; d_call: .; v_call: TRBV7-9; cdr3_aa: CASSSQGANEKLFF; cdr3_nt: TGTGCCAGCAGCTCGCAGGGAGCTAATGAAAAACTGTTTTTT
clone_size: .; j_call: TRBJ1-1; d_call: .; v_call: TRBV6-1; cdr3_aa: CAILVPPNTEAFF; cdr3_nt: TGTGCCATCCTCGTCCCACCAAACACTGAAGCTTTCTTT